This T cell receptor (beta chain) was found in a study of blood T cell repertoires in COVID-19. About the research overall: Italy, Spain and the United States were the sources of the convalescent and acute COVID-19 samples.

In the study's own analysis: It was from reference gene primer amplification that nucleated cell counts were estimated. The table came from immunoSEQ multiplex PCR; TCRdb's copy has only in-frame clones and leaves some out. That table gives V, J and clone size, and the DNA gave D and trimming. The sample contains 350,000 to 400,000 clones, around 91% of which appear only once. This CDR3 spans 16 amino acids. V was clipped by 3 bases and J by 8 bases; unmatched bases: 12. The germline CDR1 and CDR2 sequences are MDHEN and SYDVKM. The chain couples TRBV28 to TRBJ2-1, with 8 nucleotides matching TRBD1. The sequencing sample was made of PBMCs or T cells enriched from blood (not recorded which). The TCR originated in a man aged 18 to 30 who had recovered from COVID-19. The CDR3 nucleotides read TGTGCCAGCAGTTTGTTAGGTCAGGGGGCCGGGGATGAGCAGTTCTTC. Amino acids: CASSLLGQGAGDEQFF.